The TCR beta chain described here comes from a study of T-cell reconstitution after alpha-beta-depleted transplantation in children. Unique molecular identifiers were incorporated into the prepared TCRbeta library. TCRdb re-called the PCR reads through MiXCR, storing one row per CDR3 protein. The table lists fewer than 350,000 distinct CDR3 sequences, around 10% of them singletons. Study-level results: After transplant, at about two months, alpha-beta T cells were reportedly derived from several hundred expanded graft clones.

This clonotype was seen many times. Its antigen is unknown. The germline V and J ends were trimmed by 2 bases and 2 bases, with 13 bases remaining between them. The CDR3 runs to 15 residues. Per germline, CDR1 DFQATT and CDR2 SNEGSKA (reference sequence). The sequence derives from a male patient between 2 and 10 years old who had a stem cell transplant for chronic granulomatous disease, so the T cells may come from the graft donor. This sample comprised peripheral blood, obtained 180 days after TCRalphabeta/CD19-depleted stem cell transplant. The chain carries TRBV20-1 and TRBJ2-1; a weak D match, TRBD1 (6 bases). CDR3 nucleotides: TGCAGTGCTAGATCCGTCAGGGGTACCTACAATGAGCAGTTCTTC. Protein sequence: CSARSVRGTYNEQFF.